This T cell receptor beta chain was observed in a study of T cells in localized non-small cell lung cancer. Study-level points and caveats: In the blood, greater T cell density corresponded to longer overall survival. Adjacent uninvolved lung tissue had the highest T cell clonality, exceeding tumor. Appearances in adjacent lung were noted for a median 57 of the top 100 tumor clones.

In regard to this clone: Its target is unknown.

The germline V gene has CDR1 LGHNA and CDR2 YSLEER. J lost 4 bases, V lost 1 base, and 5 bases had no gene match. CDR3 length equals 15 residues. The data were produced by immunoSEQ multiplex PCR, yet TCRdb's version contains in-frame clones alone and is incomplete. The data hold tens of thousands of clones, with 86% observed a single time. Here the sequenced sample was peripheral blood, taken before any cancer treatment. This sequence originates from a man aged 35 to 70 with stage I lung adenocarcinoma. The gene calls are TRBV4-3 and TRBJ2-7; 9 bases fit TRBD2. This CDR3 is CASSQGGTSFYEQYF. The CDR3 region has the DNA TGCGCCAGCAGCCAAGGGGGGACTAGCTTTTACGAGCAGTACTTC.